These 29 T cell receptor beta chains were all obtained from the same sample, sequenced in a study of control samples from healthy donors and cancer patients. Clones were read by immunoSEQ multiplex PCR, and TCRdb kept only the in-frame ones, dropping some. The table has 71,000 or so clones, roughly 89% seen once; the top ten hold around a fifth. The sequenced sample was PBMCs. These receptors were collected from a man in his sixties with lung cancer.

This clone was detected only once. V is TRBV5-5 and J is TRBJ2-7; D uncertain. Germline CDR1 reads SGHKS; CDR2 reads YYEKEE (reference sequence). Trimming took off 0 bases at V and 1 base at J, with 11 bases between the two ends. CDR3 length: 15 residues. CDR3 nucleotide sequence: TGTGCCAGCAGCTTGGAACAGTGGGGATCCTACGAGCAGTACGTC. As protein: CASSLEQWGSYEQYV.

The chain links TRBV7-2 to TRBJ2-1; D unresolved. CDR3 size: 11 residues. Looked up from germline, CDR1 is SGHTA and CDR2 is FQGNSA. V lost 5 bases and J 4 bases, leaving 3 bases between the germline ends. The CDR3 here is CASSPYNEQFF. The DNA of the CDR3 is TGTGCCAGCAGCCCTTACAATGAGCAGTTCTTC.

This clone was counted many times. V is TRBV5-1 and J is TRBJ1-1; D gene uncertain. Germline V gene lookup returns CDR1 SGHRS and CDR2 YFSETQ. V was cut by 2 bases and J by 1 base, with 9 bases left in between. The CDR3 extends over 14 amino acids. DNA for the CDR3: TGCGCCAGCAGCTTCACCCGCGGGAACACTGAAGCTTTCTTT. Translated, it gives CASSFTRGNTEAFF.

The gene calls are TRBV3-1 (or the pseudogene TRBV3-2) and TRBJ2-7; D is unresolved. This CDR3 is built from 14 residues. Trimming took 1 base from V and 2 from J, leaving 9 bases between them. Germline CDR1 and CDR2: LGHDT and YNNKEL (reference sequence). This CDR3 is CASSQGYRAYEQYV. The CDR3 DNA follows: TGTGCCAGCAGCCAAGGTTACCGGGCCTACGAGCAGTACGTC.

This CDR3 is CASGNGQANEKLFF. CDR3 bases: TGCGCCAGCGGGAACGGACAGGCTAATGAAAAACTGTTTTTT. The chain combines TRBV5-1 with TRBJ1-4, with 7 bases fitting TRBD1. J was trimmed by 3 bases and V by 7 bases; bases with no gene match: 6. The CDR3 runs to 14 residues. CDR1 and CDR2 (germline): SGHRS, YFSETQ. Together with reference TRBV5-1 and TRBJ1-4, the CDR3 gives the full variable domain: KAGVTQTPRYLIKTRGQQVTLSCSPISGHRSVSWYQQTPGQGLQFLFEYFSETQRNKGNFPGRFSGRQFSNSRSEMNVSTLELGDSALYLCASGNGQANEKLFFGSGTQLSVL.

The gene calls are TRBV6-2 or TRBV6-3 and TRBJ1-5, with D uncertain. Between the trimmed V and J ends, which lost 0 bases and 9 bases, there was a span of 12 bases. Germline V gives CDR1 MNHEY, CDR2 SVGEGT. The CDR3 loop spans 14 amino acids. This CDR3 reads CASSYSDPPSPQHF. CDR3 DNA: TGTGCCAGCAGTTACTCAGACCCTCCGTCGCCCCAGCATTTT.

This chain connects TRBV12-3 or TRBV12-4 to TRBJ1-2; D uncertain. Trimming removed 4 bases at V and 5 bases at J, with 11 bases between. This CDR3 is 13 amino acids long. This CDR3 reads CASSSDGAYGYTF. The CDR3 region has the DNA TGTGCCAGCAGTTCCGACGGTGCTTATGGCTACACCTTC.

The sample holds a few counts of this clone. V and J are TRBV30 and TRBJ1-5; D is ambiguous. The ends were cut back, 2 bases at V and 3 bases at J, with 11 bases in the middle. The germline V gene encodes CDR1 GTSNPN and CDR2 SVGIG (reference sequence). The CDR3 covers 14 residues. The CDR3 here is CAWSHGGINQPQHF. The CDR3 bases are TGTGCCTGGAGTCATGGCGGAATCAATCAGCCCCAGCATTTT. Based on the CDR3 plus reference TRBV30 and TRBJ1-5, the full variable domain is SQTIHQWPATLVQPVGSPLSLECTVEGTSNPNLYWYRQAAGRGLQLLFYSVGIGQISSEVPQNLSASRPQDRQFILSSKKLLLSDSGFYLCAWSHGGINQPQHFGDGTRLSIL.

The gene calls are TRBV6-5 and TRBJ1-5, with TRBD1 as a possible D gene (5 bases). V was clipped by 7 bases and J by 7 bases, with 17 bases between them. The CDR3 spans 14 residues. CDR1 and CDR2 from the germline V gene are MNHEY and SVGAGI. CDR3 sequence (DNA): TGTGCCAGCATTGGACACCTGGAAGGGCAGCCCCAGCATTTT. Translation: CASIGHLEGQPQHF.

J is TRBJ1-2 and V is TRBV7-9; tentative D call: TRBD1 (6 bases). Trimming left V 1 base short and J 3 bases short, with 15 bases between. Germline CDR1 reads SEHNR; CDR2 reads FQNEAQ (reference sequence). This CDR3 region has 16 residues. CDR3 loop: CASSLGGAHSYYGYTF. The CDR3 nucleotides are TGTGCCAGCAGCTTAGGGGGGGCGCATTCTTACTATGGCTACACCTTC.

The chain carries TRBV12-5 and TRBJ2-1, with TRBD2 matching 10 bases. The CDR3 sequence is 17 residues long. Germline V lookup: CDR1 LGHNT, CDR2 FRNRAP. The ends lost 0 bases at V and 1 base at J; junction bases unmatched: 3. This CDR3 is CASGLVLAGLSYNEQFF. The DNA for the CDR3 is TGTGCTAGTGGTTTGGTACTAGCGGGGCTATCCTACAATGAGCAGTTCTTC.

The DNA of the CDR3 is TGTGCCAGCAGTTTAGTAGGTTACGGCACTGAAGCTTTCTTT. This translates into CASSLVGYGTEAFF. The V call is TRBV27, the J call TRBJ1-1, with no clear D. V was trimmed by 2 bases and J by 4 bases, leaving 11 bases between them. Germline V CDR1 and CDR2: MNHEY, SMNVEV (reference sequence). The CDR3 runs to 14 residues.

V usage is TRBV4-1 and J usage is TRBJ2-5; 8 bases line up with TRBD1. J gave up 5 bases and V 5 bases, and 7 bases lay outside the gene matches. This CDR3 has 14 residues. Germline CDR1 MGHRA, CDR2 YSYEKL. DNA for the CDR3: TGCGCCAGCAGCAGAGGCTCAGGGGGCGAGACCCAGTACTTC. Translating it yields CASSRGSGGETQYF.

This CDR3 reads CAWSAARTTGPRTDTQYF. The DNA for the CDR3 is TGTGCCTGGAGCGCCGCACGTACCACAGGGCCACGCACAGATACGCAGTATTTT. The chain links TRBV30 to TRBJ2-3; tentatively, D is TRBD1 (6 bases). Trimming left V 3 bases short and J 1 base short, with 23 bases between. CDR3 length: 18 amino acids. The germline CDR1 and CDR2 sequences are GTSNPN and SVGIG (reference sequence).

The chain links TRBV25-1 to TRBJ2-7; tentative D call: TRBD2 (6 bases). The V gene lost 1 base and the J gene lost 4 bases, with 11 bases spanning the gap. Germline CDR1 reads MGHDK; CDR2 reads SYGVNS. The CDR3 loop spans 14 amino acids. The CDR3 region is CASSEWGSGYEQYV. In nucleotides, the CDR3 is TGTGCCAGCAGTGAATGGGGCAGCGGGTACGAGCAGTACGTC.

The rearrangement joins TRBV30 to TRBJ1-1; D is uncertain. Germline V lookup: CDR1 GTSNPN, CDR2 SVGIG (reference sequence). The CDR3 is 15 amino acids. Between the trimmed V and J ends, which lost 0 bases and 1 base, there was a span of 12 bases. The CDR3 nucleotides read TGTGCCTGGAGTGTAGGGCAAGGAGGGAACACTGAAGCTTTCTTT. Protein: CAWSVGQGGNTEAFF. Drawing the rest from reference TRBV30 and TRBJ1-1, the complete variable domain is SQTIHQWPATLVQPVGSPLSLECTVEGTSNPNLYWYRQAAGRGLQLLFYSVGIGQISSEVPQNLSASRPQDRQFILSSKKLLLSDSGFYLCAWSVGQGGNTEAFFGQGTRLTVV.

In this sample, this clone turned up a few times. The chain employs TRBV5-1 and TRBJ1-4; 12 bases are shared with TRBD1. Germline loops: CDR1 SGHRS, CDR2 YFSETQ. The CDR3 covers 18 residues. V gave up 2 bases and J gave up 6 bases; unmatched junction bases: 11. CDR3 region: CASSLKFFGTGGDEKLFF. The CDR3 DNA sequence: TGCGCCAGCAGCTTAAAATTCTTCGGGACAGGGGGCGATGAAAAACTGTTTTTT.

The rearrangement joins TRBV6-6 to TRBJ2-5; 7 bases are shared with TRBD1. Germline V gene lookup returns CDR1 MNHNY and CDR2 SVGAGI (reference sequence). The CDR3 has 13 residues. J was trimmed by 4 bases and V by 6 bases; bases with no gene match: 5. The CDR3 loop reads CASRNRGLETQYF. The CDR3 DNA reads as TGTGCCAGCAGGAACAGGGGTTTAGAGACCCAGTACTTC.

The table lists this clone with a few counts. This chain links TRBV5-6 with TRBJ1-1; 8 bases are shared with TRBD1. This CDR3 contains 18 residues. The V gene end was trimmed by 7 bases and the J gene end by 4 bases; junction bases not matched to a gene: 21. Germline CDR1 is SGHDT and CDR2 is YYEEEE. CDR3 in amino acids: CASRPQPTWGQVTTEAFF. In DNA form, the CDR3 reads TGTGCCAGCCGCCCTCAGCCCACTTGGGGACAGGTAACCACTGAAGCTTTCTTT.

The genes are TRBV5-1 and TRBJ2-3; weak D call: TRBD1 (6 bases). V lost 0 bases to trimming and J lost 0 bases, with 8 bases between them. The CDR3 loop spans 15 amino acids. CDR1 and CDR2 from the germline V gene are SGHRS and YFSETQ. The chain's CDR3 is CASSLAGQSTDTQYF. Here the CDR3 DNA reads TGCGCCAGCAGCTTGGCCGGACAGAGCACAGATACGCAGTATTTT.

The gene calls are TRBV6-5 and TRBJ1-1, with 8 bases aligning to TRBD1. In germline, CDR1 is MNHEY, CDR2 SVGAGI. V was pared by 5 bases and J by 6 bases, with 5 bases of the junction left unmatched. This CDR3 spans 13 amino acids. Written as DNA, the CDR3 is TGTGCCAGCAGTCACAGGGGGGCGCCTGAAGCTTTCTTT. This gives the protein CASSHRGAPEAFF.

The chain employs TRBV6-6 and TRBJ2-5; TRBD2 is a possible D gene (5 bases). This CDR3 comprises 12 residues. Germline V gives CDR1 MNHNY, CDR2 SVGAGI (reference sequence). V lost 6 bases, J lost 7 bases, and 12 bases lay in between. For the CDR3, the DNA is TGTGCCAGCAGCCGTCCTGAGGGGACCCAGTACTTC. Protein: CASSRPEGTQYF.

V and J are TRBV4-1 and TRBJ1-4, with D perhaps TRBD1 (5 bases). Germline V gene lookup returns CDR1 MGHRA and CDR2 YSYEKL. The V and J ends lost 1 base and 7 bases respectively, with 25 bases between them. The CDR3 runs 19 residues. CDR3 protein: CASSQGLAGRGVGAEKLFF. The CDR3 nucleotides read TGCGCCAGCAGCCAAGGCCTTGCCGGGAGGGGAGTCGGGGCTGAAAAACTGTTTTTT.

This chain connects TRBV15 to TRBJ2-5; D uncertain. CDR1 and CDR2 (germline): LNHNV, YYDKDF (reference sequence). V was pared by 0 bases and J by 2 bases, with 10 bases between. This CDR3 is built from 15 residues. The CDR3 nucleotides read TGTGCCACCAGCAGAGAAGGGCCATCACAAGAGACCCAGTACTTC. Its protein is CATSREGPSQETQYF.

The V and J genes are TRBV7-9 and TRBJ1-1; 9 positions agree with TRBD1. J was trimmed by 4 bases and V by 5 bases; bases with no gene match: 20. Germline V gene sequence: CDR1 SEHNR, CDR2 FQNEAQ (reference sequence). This CDR3 comprises 19 residues. The CDR3 coding sequence is TGTGCCAGCAGCCAGAGAGGAAGCGGGACAGGGTTGGTAGGCACTGAAGCTTTCTTT. This encodes CASSQRGSGTGLVGTEAFF.

The chain combines TRBV7-9 with TRBJ1-5; no definite D call. Germline values: CDR1 SEHNR, CDR2 FQNEAQ (reference sequence). V was pared by 0 bases and J by 7 bases, with 10 bases between. The CDR3 length is 14 residues. CDR3 in DNA: TGTGCCAGCAGCTTAGCAGGGTCACGGCAGCCCCAGCATTTT. Residues: CASSLAGSRQPQHF.

The chain links TRBV9 to TRBJ2-1; perhaps TRBD1 as D (6 bases). The CDR3 contains 17 residues. The V gene's germline CDR1 is SGDLS and CDR2 YYNGEE. Trimming cost V 0 bases and J 2 bases, with 15 bases left between them. CDR3 sequence: CASSVATGQSTYNEQFF. CDR3 DNA: TGTGCCAGCAGCGTAGCTACCGGACAGTCAACCTACAATGAGCAGTTCTTC.

This chain connects TRBV27 to TRBJ2-1, with D possibly called TRBD1 or TRBD2 (5 bases each). The length of the CDR3 is 15 residues. Germline CDR1 reads MNHEY; CDR2 reads SMNVEV (reference sequence). The ends were cut back, 6 bases at V and 0 bases at J, with 12 bases in the middle. CDR3 amino acids: CASSGDQSSYNEQFF. CDR3 DNA: TGTGCCAGCAGCGGGGACCAGAGCTCCTACAATGAGCAGTTCTTC.

The chain recombines TRBV2 with TRBJ1-4; 11 nucleotides align to TRBD1. The CDR3 covers 15 residues. The junction had 6 bases not matched to a gene; V was cut back by 4 bases and J by 8 bases. CDR1 and CDR2 (germline): SNHLY, FYNNEI. CDR3 sequence: CASSARTGGDEKLFF. DNA for the CDR3: TGTGCCAGCAGTGCCCGGACAGGGGGCGACGAAAAACTGTTTTTT. The variable domain in full, completed from reference TRBV2 and TRBJ1-4, reads EPEVTQTPSHQVTQMGQEVILRCVPISNHLYFYWYRQILGQKVEFLVSFYNNEISEKSEIFDDQFSVERPDGSNFTLKIRSTKLEDSAMYFCASSARTGGDEKLFFGSGTQLSVL.